This T cell receptor beta chain was found in a study of blood T cell repertoires in COVID-19. As for the study in general: Specimens from acute and convalescent COVID-19 originated in the United States, Italy and Spain. From T cells, B-cell-depleted T cells, or PBMCs came the material, which was cDNA or gDNA.

The CDR3 consists of 13 residues. Between the trimmed V and J ends, which lost 3 bases and 4 bases, there was a span of 10 bases. Germline values: CDR1 DFQATT, CDR2 SNEGSKA (reference sequence). Study processing details: Reference gene primer amplification yielded estimated nucleated cell counts. Profiled with immunoSEQ multiplex PCR; TCRdb holds only in-frame clones, not every one. That table gives V, J and clone size, and the DNA gave D and trimming. Of around 130,000 clones listed, more than 80% are singletons. The V call is TRBV20-1, the J call TRBJ1-5, with D possibly TRBD1 on 5 matching bases. This clonotype was sampled from a human donor in a cohort sampled during active COVID-19. Sequencing was done on a sample of peripheral blood. DNA for the CDR3: TGCAGTGCTAGTTTGCAGGGTAATCAGCCCCAGCATTTT. As protein: CSASLQGNQPQHF.